This TCR beta chain was identified during a study of blood T cells in healthy people across ages. PBMCs, at least 7 million per sample, were isolated. Using a J-beta primer mix together with a sample-barcoded 5' primer, a second PCR was run for about 6 to 12 cycles. Tags on each cDNA molecule came from a template-switch adaptor with 12 random nucleotides. TCRdb analysed the 5' RACE reads with MiXCR anew, one entry per CDR3 protein. The table shows about 1.4 million distinct CDR3 sequences, with approximately 59% occurring only once. On this clonotype itself: A read error may account for a junction end that differs from germline.

Germline V gives CDR1 SGHTA, CDR2 FQGNSA. The CDR3 contains 15 residues. The rearrangement joins TRBV7-2 to TRBJ1-2, with TRBD1 as a possible D gene (5 bases). The TCR sequence derives from a man aged 18 to 29 in good health. Material for sequencing was blood. In DNA, the CDR3 is TGTGCCGGCAGCTTAGCGGGGGGTGGTGGCAATGGTTACACCTTC. This codes for CAGSLAGGGGNGYTF. Using reference TRBV7-2 and TRBJ1-2 for the parts outside the CDR3, the full variable domain is GAGVSQSPSNKVTEKGKDVELRCDPISGHTALYWYRQSLGQGLEFLIYFQGNSAPDKSGLPSDRFSAERTGGSVSTLTIQRTQQEDSAVYLCAGSLAGGGGNGYTFGSGTRLTVV.